This T cell receptor (beta chain) was retrieved from a study of a mutant IDH1 vaccine in newly diagnosed glioma. Study overall: Treated patients showed a male proportion of approximately 62%, a female proportion of roughly 38%, and a mean age of roughly 40 years. V12 came at week 35, V13 at week 47. Every participant had undergone radiotherapy, temozolomide, or both before, and most underwent both.

J lost 6 bases, V lost 1 base, and 6 bases had no gene match. Germline CDR1 is SEHNR and CDR2 is FQNEAQ (reference sequence). The CDR3 is made up of 15 amino acids. The protocol was immunoSEQ multiplex PCR, while the TCRdb copy is restricted to in-frame clones and leaves out a portion. The table lists more than 45,000 clones, around 90% of them singletons. Noted time point: week 35, safety follow-up. It was 300 ug of mutant IDH1 20-mer peptide that made up each vaccine dose, given with topical imiquimod. Those who donated had recent WHO grade 3 or 4 IDH1-mutant, ATRX-lost astrocytomas. Regarding this clone: Antigen: not known.

The sequence was collected from a woman aged 40-49 years with glioma. The chain has TRBV7-9 and TRBJ2-3; 8 nucleotides agree with TRBD2. Sequencing used PBMCs, obtained from a glioma patient whose treatment included an IDH1 peptide vaccine. The CDR3 coding sequence is TGTGCCAGCAGCTTAGGAAGCGGGAGTAGGGATACGCAGTATTTT. Translating it yields CASSLGSGSRDTQYF.